A selection of T cell receptor beta chains follows, all from one sample in a study of blood T cell repertoires in COVID-19. The method was immunoSEQ multiplex PCR; TCRdb's version includes in-frame clones alone and lacks a portion of them. Here the sample spans about 190,000 clones, 82% being singletons. Sequenced material: PBMCs or T cells enriched from blood (not recorded which). All receptors derive from a woman aged 60-75 years with acute COVID-19. CDR3s include the opening cysteine and the closing phenylalanine or tryptophan. D genes are given only for firm matches. Expanded clones are given a class, and other clones once, few, many or no size at all.

clone size	D gene	V gene	J gene	CDR3 DNA	CDR3 protein
-	TRBD1	TRBV5-4	TRBJ2-1	TGTGCCAGCAGCTCCCCGCGGGACAGGCTGAACAATGAGCAGTTCTTC	CASSSPRDRLNNEQFF
many	-	TRBV14	TRBJ1-2	TGTGCCAGCAGCCACGGCAGGGTTGGCTACACCTTC	CASSHGRVGYTF
once	-	TRBV14	TRBJ2-3	TGTGCCAGCAGCCTCCCGGGTCTAAGCACCGGTACGCAGTATTTT	CASSLPGLSTGTQYF
-	TRBD1	TRBV9	TRBJ1-6	TGTGCCAGCAGCGAGACAGGGGTAGGTTCACCCCTCCACTTT	CASSETGVGSPLHF
-	TRBD1	TRBV19	TRBJ1-2	TGTGCCAGTAATACCGGACAGGGCGAGGGCTATGGCTACACCTTC	CASNTGQGEGYGYTF
-	TRBD2	TRBV4-2	TRBJ2-3	TGTGCCAGCAGCCAAGGGACTAGCCGACCGAGCACAGATACGCAGTATTTT	CASSQGTSRPSTDTQYF
-	-	TRBV6-2/TRBV6-3	TRBJ2-2	TGTGCCAGCAGTCTCAGGGGGAGCGGGGGCATCTACACCGGGGAGCTGTTTTTT	CASSLRGSGGIYTGELFF
-	TRBD1	TRBV6-5	TRBJ1-4	TGTGCCAGCAGTTCAACCGGGACAGGGAATGAAAAACTGTTTTTT	CASSSTGTGNEKLFF
-	TRBD1	TRBV5-6	TRBJ1-2	TGTGCCAGCAGCGCGGGACAGGGAATGGGCGGCTACACCTTC	CASSAGQGMGGYTF
-	-	TRBV12-1	TRBJ2-1	TGTGCCAGCAGCGCGGACAGGGGGACAGACAATGAGCAGTTCTTC	CASSADRGTDNEQFF
-	-	TRBV19	TRBJ1-3	TGTGCCAGTAGTATGTCAAGCGGGAGCTCTGGAAACACCATATATTTT	CASSMSSGSSGNTIYF
-	-	TRBV7-7	TRBJ2-1	TGTGCCAGCAGCTTAGCGGGATCCGGAGGTTACAATGAGCAGTTCTTC	CASSLAGSGGYNEQFF
-	-	TRBV10-2	TRBJ2-3	TGCGCCAGCCGCGAGGAGGGGACCTGGGGAGATACGCAGTATTTT	CASREEGTWGDTQYF
-	TRBD1	TRBV5-4	TRBJ1-2	TGTGCCAGCAGCTTGGCCGACAGGGGGCGCCACTATGGCTACACCTTC	CASSLADRGRHYGYTF
-	TRBD1	TRBV19	TRBJ2-5	TGTGCCAGTAGTAGTGGACAGGGGGCAGGGACCCAGTACTTC	CASSSGQGAGTQYF
few	TRBD1	TRBV5-1	TRBJ2-7	TGCGCCAGCAGCGCGACCGGGACAGGGTCGTCCGAGCAGTACTTC	CASSATGTGSSEQYF
-	-	TRBV6-5	TRBJ1-2	TGTGCCAGCAGTTACGAGTTGGGGGCCTATGGCTACACCTTC	CASSYELGAYGYTF
-	TRBD2	TRBV27	TRBJ2-1	TGTGCCAGCAGGCTAGCGGGGGAGGTGGTGCAGTTCTTC	CASRLAGEVVQFF
once	-	TRBV28	TRBJ1-1	TGTGCCAGCAGTTTTAGTATAGGGGTCCTAGAAGCTTTCTTT	CASSFSIGVLEAFF
-	-	TRBV27	TRBJ1-5	TGTGCCAGCAGTCCCTCTATCTGGCGGGGTCTTAGCAATCAGCCCCAGCATTTT	CASSPSIWRGLSNQPQHF
-	TRBD1	TRBV29-1	TRBJ1-1	TGCAGCGAAAGACCCAAGGGACAGGTGATTTGGGACACTGAAGCTTTCTTT	CSERPKGQVIWDTEAFF
-	TRBD1	TRBV4-3	TRBJ2-4	TGCGCCAGCAGCTCTGGGAAGGGGGCAGGAAACATTCAGTACTTC	CASSSGKGAGNIQYF
-	-	TRBV11-3	TRBJ2-2	TGTGCCAGCAGGGCGGAGGCGGGATCCGGGGAGCTGTTTTTT	CASRAEAGSGELFF
few	-	TRBV9	TRBJ1-3	TGTGCCAGCAGCGTAGATGGGGGGTTGGACACCATATATTTT	CASSVDGGLDTIYF
-	TRBD1	TRBV19	TRBJ1-1	TGTGCCACCCTCGCCCGACAGGGCTATATGAACATTGAAGCTTTCTTT	CATLARQGYMNIEAFF
-	TRBD1	TRBV18	TRBJ1-5	TGTGCCAGCTCAAGAACGAGGGACAGACGGAATCAGCCCCAGCATTTT	CASSRTRDRRNQPQHF
-	-	TRBV3-1/TRBV3-2	TRBJ2-7	TGTGCCAGCAGCCAAGAACCCGGGAGCCCCTACGAGCAGTACTTC	CASSQEPGSPYEQYF
-	TRBD1	TRBV29-1	TRBJ2-5	TGCAGCGTTGCTACCGGGACAGGCTCCGAGACCCAGTACTTC	CSVATGTGSETQYF
-	TRBD1	TRBV4-1	TRBJ1-5	TGCGCCAGCAGCCAAACCCCGGACAGGGCAAGACTTAGCAATCAGCCCCAGCATTTT	CASSQTPDRARLSNQPQHF
-	-	TRBV10-3	TRBJ2-7	TGTGCCATCAGTGAGTCGACGGGTGAGCAGTACTTC	CAISESTGEQYF
once	TRBD1	TRBV2	TRBJ1-5	TGTGCCAGCCGGCGGGACAGGTATCAGCCCCAGCATTTT	CASRRDRYQPQHF
-	-	TRBV11-3	TRBJ2-1	TGTGCCAGCAGGGCGGGGACTGCCGAGCAGTTCTTC	CASRAGTAEQFF
few	-	TRBV7-2	TRBJ1-2	TGTGCCAGCAGCCCCGGTCAATCGGGCTACACCTTC	CASSPGQSGYTF
-	TRBD2	TRBV7-2	TRBJ2-5	TGTGCCAGCAGCTTAGAGATCAGTAGCGGGGCCCATGGGGCCCAGTACTTC	CASSLEISSGAHGAQYF
few	-	TRBV19	TRBJ1-1	TGTGCCACTAACCCTTTCGGGAGGAACCCTGAAGCTTTCTTT	CATNPFGRNPEAFF
-	-	TRBV11-3	TRBJ2-3	TGTGCCAGCAGCTTATCGGCAGATACGCAGTATTTT	CASSLSADTQYF
few	-	TRBV9	TRBJ2-1	TGTGCCAGCAGCGTAGGTCGTGCGGCGGGGATAGAGCAGTTCTTC	CASSVGRAAGIEQFF
few	TRBD1	TRBV2	TRBJ1-5	TGTGCCAGCAGGTGGACAGGGGGCTACAATCAGCCCCAGCATTTT	CASRWTGGYNQPQHF
few	TRBD1	TRBV4-2	TRBJ1-2	TGTGCCAGCAGCCAAGAAAGCAGGGGGCTTTATATGGGCTACACCTTC	CASSQESRGLYMGYTF
-	-	TRBV10-1	TRBJ1-2	TGCGCCAGCAGTGATAACAGGGCGCACGGCTACACCTTC	CASSDNRAHGYTF
-	-	TRBV6-1	TRBJ1-1	TGTGCCAGCAGTGAGGGCAGGTTGAACACTGAAGCTTTCTTT	CASSEGRLNTEAFF
-	-	TRBV3-1/TRBV3-2	TRBJ1-2	TGTGCCAGCGGCAACCGCGGCGGATTCTATGGCTACACCTTC	CASGNRGGFYGYTF
few	-	TRBV2	TRBJ2-3	TGTGCCAGCAGTTTTAACACAGATACGCAGTATTTT	CASSFNTDTQYF
-	-	TRBV10-1	TRBJ2-4	TGCGCCAGCAGTGATCCGGGGAGTATGTCCAAAAACATTCAGTACTTC	CASSDPGSMSKNIQYF
-	-	TRBV30	TRBJ1-1	TGTGCCTGGACGGGAACTATGAACACTGAAGCTTTCTTT	CAWTGTMNTEAFF
-	TRBD1	TRBV11-3	TRBJ1-1	TGTGCCAGCAGCGCTCGGACAGGGGAGAACACTGAAGCTTTCTTT	CASSARTGENTEAFF
-	-	TRBV5-1	TRBJ1-5	TGCGCCAGCAGCTCGCCCGTGTCGGGCAATCAGCCCCAGCATTTT	CASSSPVSGNQPQHF
-	-	TRBV27	TRBJ2-1	TGTGCCAGCAGTTTAGACGTAGCGCTATACAATGAGCAGTTCTTC	CASSLDVALYNEQFF
-	TRBD1	TRBV3-1/TRBV3-2	TRBJ1-6	TGTGCCAGCAGGACGGGACAGCAACTTTCACCCCTCCACTTT	CASRTGQQLSPLHF
-	TRBD1	TRBV18	TRBJ1-2	TGTGCCAGCTCACCACCGGCCGGGACAGGGGGAATCTACACCTTC	CASSPPAGTGGIYTF
-	-	TRBV4-1	TRBJ2-1	TGCGCCAGCAGCCAAGGGCAGGGGTTTTACAATGAGCAGTTCTTC	CASSQGQGFYNEQFF
-	-	TRBV29-1	TRBJ1-1	TGCAGCTCCTGGGGGGTGGCACCCGACACTGAAGCTTTCTTT	CSSWGVAPDTEAFF
-	TRBD1	TRBV7-2	TRBJ1-5	TGTGCCAGCAGCTCCCCTCGGGACAGGGGTAGCAATCAGCCCCAGCATTTT	CASSSPRDRGSNQPQHF
-	-	TRBV12-5	TRBJ1-2	TGTGCTAGTGGCGATGGACTGGGCTATGGCTACACCTTC	CASGDGLGYGYTF
-	-	TRBV30	TRBJ1-3	TGTGCCTGGAGTGTCGGCGGCGTGAACACCATATATTTT	CAWSVGGVNTIYF